The next 27 T cell receptor beta chains were all read from a single sample in a study of OX40 agonist ivuxolimab in advanced cancers. The method was immunoSEQ multiplex PCR; TCRdb's version includes in-frame clones alone and lacks a portion of them. The table lists around 67,000 clones, about 85% of them singletons, with approximately 1.3% in the top ten. The sequencing here drew on CD4+ or CD8+ T cells sorted from blood, taken in a trial of the OX40 agonist ivuxolimab. The receptors derive from an adult with an advanced solid tumor such as melanoma, head and neck, liver or kidney cancer.

V usage is TRBV5-6 and J usage is TRBJ2-2; 9 nucleotides line up with TRBD1. V was pared by 7 bases and J by 4 bases, with 8 bases of the junction left unmatched. The CDR3 loop spans 15 amino acids. The V gene's germline CDR1 is SGHDT and CDR2 YYEEEE. The DNA of the CDR3 is TGTGCCAGCGTCCTCGGACAGGGGTCCACCGGGGAGCTGTTTTTT. This translates into CASVLGQGSTGELFF.

This clone was detected once. Here the CDR3 DNA reads TGCGCCAGCAGCTTGGATGAGGCAGTAGCTGGCTACACCTTC. This translates into CASSLDEAVAGYTF. The chain is built from TRBV5-1 and TRBJ1-2; D not certain. The CDR3 consists of 14 residues. V lost 0 bases and J 7 bases, leaving 13 bases between the germline ends. The V gene's germline CDR1 is SGHRS and CDR2 YFSETQ.

The rearrangement uses TRBV6-5 and TRBJ1-4, with 11 bases that match TRBD1. Germline values: CDR1 MNHEY, CDR2 SVGAGI. This CDR3 is built from 15 residues. The V and J ends lost 5 bases and 8 bases, in that order; junction bases with no gene match: 7. This chain's CDR3 is CASSPGTGGTEKLFF. Here the CDR3 DNA reads TGTGCCAGCAGTCCCGGGACAGGGGGAACCGAAAAACTGTTTTTT.

The chain joins TRBV6-5 to TRBJ2-5; tentatively, D is TRBD1 (5 bases). CDR3 length: 14 amino acids. Trimming stripped 6 bases from V and 5 bases from J, with 16 bases between. Germline V CDR1 and CDR2: MNHEY, SVGAGI. In DNA form, the CDR3 reads TGTGCCAGCAGAGGGGTAGGTGGCTCCGAGACCCAGTACTTC. It encodes CASRGVGGSETQYF.

This chain connects TRBV10-3 to TRBJ1-3; unclear D gene. Germline CDR1 and CDR2: ENHRY and SYGVKD. The CDR3 is 15 amino acids. Between the trimmed V and J ends, which lost 5 bases and 1 base, there was a span of 12 bases. The CDR3 reads CAISLGGRSGNTIYF. CDR3 bases: TGTGCCATCAGTCTGGGCGGGCGGTCTGGAAACACCATATATTTT.

The rearrangement joins TRBV7-9 to TRBJ1-1; D possibly corresponds to TRBD1 (5 bases). The V end was cut by 1 base, the J end by 0 bases, with 18 bases between. The germline V gene encodes CDR1 SEHNR and CDR2 FQNEAQ (reference sequence). The length of the CDR3 is 18 residues. In DNA form, the CDR3 reads TGTGCCAGCAGCTTAGGGCGGGGACGGACACCCCTGAACACTGAAGCTTTCTTT. Translation: CASSLGRGRTPLNTEAFF.

This chain connects TRBV7-7 to TRBJ1-5, with 10 bases lining up with TRBD1. V lost 2 bases and J lost 2; bases outside the gene matches: 6. Germline lookup yields CDR1 SSHAT and CDR2 FNYEAQ (reference sequence). This CDR3 has 17 amino acids. Here the CDR3 reads CASSLSDRGQRNQPQHF. CDR3 sequence (DNA): TGTGCCAGCAGCTTAAGTGACAGGGGGCAGCGCAATCAGCCCCAGCATTTT.

This chain connects TRBV5-1 to TRBJ1-1; D might be TRBD1 (5 bases). Trimming took off 4 bases at V and 4 bases at J, with 17 bases between the two ends. CDR1 is SGHRS, CDR2 YFSETQ, per germline. CDR3 length equals 15 residues. This chain's CDR3 is CASSPTGTGGTEAFF. Here the CDR3 DNA reads TGCGCCAGCAGCCCTACCGGGACGGGGGGCACTGAAGCTTTCTTT.

The chain joins TRBV6-5 to TRBJ1-1, with 7 nucleotides matching TRBD1. Germline V gene sequence: CDR1 MNHEY, CDR2 SVGAGI. With 5 bases clipped from V and 1 base from J, the junction kept 7 bases outside the gene matches. The CDR3 loop spans 15 amino acids. CDR3: CASSIRQGGNTEAFF. In DNA form, the CDR3 reads TGTGCCAGCAGTATTCGACAGGGTGGGAACACTGAAGCTTTCTTT.

The chain couples TRBV5-4 to TRBJ2-7, with D hard to call. CDR3 length: 13 amino acids. CDR1 is SGHNT and CDR2 is YYREEE in the germline V gene (reference sequence). V lost 4 bases and J lost 2, with 10 bases in between. Here the CDR3 reads CASSRWMAYEQYF. The CDR3 DNA is TGTGCCAGCAGCCGCTGGATGGCCTACGAGCAGTACTTC.

The DNA for the CDR3 is TGTGCCAGCAGTTTTGGCGGGTTCTATGGCTACACCTTC. This translates into CASSFGGFYGYTF. The chain is built from TRBV27 and TRBJ1-2; D is unclear. The CDR3 runs 13 residues. Germline V lookup: CDR1 MNHEY, CDR2 SMNVEV (reference sequence). The V gene lost 3 bases and the J gene lost 4 bases, with 9 bases spanning the gap.

This clone was counted a few times. The chain links TRBV19 to TRBJ2-7; 9 bases fit TRBD1. The CDR3 totals 16 residues. CDR1 is LNHDA, CDR2 SQIVND, per germline (reference sequence). The trim removed 5 bases at V and 4 bases at J, leaving 12 bases unmatched. The CDR3 is CASSSSRTGEYYEQYF. CDR3 sequence (DNA): TGTGCCAGTAGTTCGAGCAGGACAGGGGAATATTACGAGCAGTACTTC.

Here the CDR3 DNA reads TGTGCCAGCAGTTTAAGTCGCCCGGACAGGTCTGAAAAACTGTTTTTT. Translating gives CASSLSRPDRSEKLFF. The rearrangement links TRBV27 to TRBJ1-4, with 7 nucleotides matching TRBD1. CDR3 length: 16 residues. Looked up from germline, CDR1 is MNHEY and CDR2 is SMNVEV (reference sequence). The V segment lost 2 bases and the J segment 7 bases; nucleotides outside the gene matches: 10.

V gene TRBV7-9 combines with J gene TRBJ1-5; D not resolved. Germline CDR1 and CDR2: SEHNR and FQNEAQ (reference sequence). V lost 1 base and J lost 1, with 11 bases in between. The CDR3 totals 16 residues. The CDR3 reads CASSLGAGLSNQPQHF. Here the CDR3 DNA reads TGTGCCAGCAGCTTAGGGGCAGGCCTAAGCAATCAGCCCCAGCATTTT. The entire variable domain, with the rest obtained from reference TRBV7-9 and TRBJ1-5, is as follows: DTGVSQNPRHKITKRGQNVTFRCDPISEHNRLYWYRQTLGQGPEFLTYFQNEAQLEKSRLLSDRFSAERPKGSFSTLEIQRTEQGDSAMYLCASSLGAGLSNQPQHFGDGTRLSIL.

There are a few counts of this clone. The V gene is TRBV30, the J gene TRBJ1-1; 7 bases are a match to TRBD1. CDR1 is GTSNPN, CDR2 SVGIG, per germline (reference sequence). The trim removed 2 bases at V and 8 bases at J, leaving 8 bases unmatched. This CDR3 spans 13 amino acids. CDR3 sequence (DNA): TGTGCCTGGAGTCCAGACAGGGCTAACGAAGCTTTCTTT. Its protein product is CAWSPDRANEAFF.

There are a few counts of this clone. The CDR3 DNA reads TGTGCCAGCACCTCGACAGGTAAATTAAACAATGAGCAGTTCTTC. Its protein product is CASTSTGKLNNEQFF. The V call is TRBV2, the J call TRBJ2-1; the D gene is possibly TRBD1 (6 bases). V lost 7 bases and J 5 bases, leaving 18 bases between the germline ends. This CDR3 has 15 amino acids. Germline CDR1 and CDR2: SNHLY and FYNNEI. Together with reference TRBV2 and TRBJ2-1, the CDR3 gives the full variable domain: EPEVTQTPSHQVTQMGQEVILRCVPISNHLYFYWYRQILGQKVEFLVSFYNNEISEKSEIFDDQFSVERPDGSNFTLKIRSTKLEDSAMYFCASTSTGKLNNEQFFGPGTRLTVL.

There are a few counts of this clone. Written as DNA, the CDR3 is TGTGCCAGCAACCGAGGGGGGAACACTGAAGCTTTCTTT. Residues: CASNRGGNTEAFF. The rearrangement uses TRBV2 and TRBJ1-1; D may be TRBD1 (6 bases). Germline loops: CDR1 SNHLY, CDR2 FYNNEI. V was pared by 7 bases and J by 1 base, with 10 bases between. The CDR3 has 13 residues.

The V call is TRBV6-6, the J call TRBJ2-5, with D unclear. This CDR3 is 13 amino acids long. Germline V gene data show CDR1 as MNHNY and CDR2 as SVGAGI (reference sequence). The ends were cut back, 4 bases at V and 7 bases at J, with 13 bases in the middle. The CDR3 is CASSLSGVGTQYF. CDR3 in DNA: TGTGCCAGCAGTTTATCCGGCGTCGGGACCCAGTACTTC.

Concerning this clone: The same CDR3 arises from other DNA sequences in this sample as well. V gene TRBV5-1 combines with J gene TRBJ1-3; D is ambiguous. Germline loops: CDR1 SGHRS, CDR2 YFSETQ. V lost 0 bases, J lost 0 bases, and 4 bases lay in between. The CDR3 length is 14 residues. CDR3 residues: CASSLDSSGNTIYF. CDR3 nucleotide sequence: TGCGCCAGCAGCTTGGACAGCTCTGGAAACACCATATATTTT.

This chain joins TRBV30 and TRBJ1-2; a weak D match, TRBD1 (6 bases). Germline values: CDR1 GTSNPN, CDR2 SVGIG (reference sequence). Trimming removed 4 bases at V and 0 bases at J, with 9 bases between. This CDR3 is 13 amino acids long. CDR3 loop: CAWKTGSNYGYTF. The CDR3 nucleotides read TGTGCCTGGAAGACAGGATCTAACTATGGCTACACCTTC.

The V and J genes are TRBV2 and TRBJ1-5, with D uncertain. The V gene's germline CDR1 is SNHLY and CDR2 FYNNEI. The V end lost 1 base, the J end lost 0 bases, and 7 bases lay between the germline ends. This CDR3 contains 15 residues. CDR3 loop: CASSEGKYSNQPQHF. Written as DNA, the CDR3 is TGTGCCAGCAGTGAAGGAAAATATAGCAATCAGCCCCAGCATTTT.

The chain couples TRBV21-1 to TRBJ1-1. TRBV21-1 is designated a pseudogene. CDR3 length: 19 amino acids. For the CDR3, the DNA is TGTGCCAGCTCCTCCTTTACACGACCCGGGGGCATTATGAACACTGAAGCTTTCTTT. It codes for CASSSFTRPGGIMNTEAFF.

The chain is built from TRBV29-1 and TRBJ2-2; D ambiguous. In germline, CDR1 is SQVTM, CDR2 ANQGSEA. The CDR3 loop spans 13 amino acids. Trimming shortened V by 3 bases and J by 4 bases, and 9 bases separated the two germline ends. Here the CDR3 reads CSVDPGSTGELFF. The CDR3 DNA is TGCAGCGTTGACCCGGGCAGCACCGGGGAGCTGTTTTTT.

This chain joins TRBV2 and TRBJ2-2, with 10 bases that match TRBD1. This CDR3 region has 15 residues. Germline loops: CDR1 SNHLY, CDR2 FYNNEI. V was clipped by 6 bases and J by 3 bases; unmatched bases: 4. For the CDR3, the DNA is TGTGCCAGCAGGCGGGACAGGGGCGACACCGGGGAGCTGTTTTTT. Translated: CASRRDRGDTGELFF.

The V gene is TRBV11-2, the J gene TRBJ2-5, with a tentative D call TRBD1 (5 bases). Judging by the DNA end, TRBJ2-7 fits better; the J call may be wrong. The V gene's germline CDR1 is SGHAT and CDR2 FQNNGV. CDR3 size: 14 residues. The CDR3 coding sequence is TGTGCCAGCAGCTTCGACAGCTCCTCCTACGAGCAGTACTTC. Translated: CASSFDSSSYEQYF.

The rearrangement uses TRBV19 and TRBJ1-2, with 7 bases identical to TRBD1. The CDR3 has 15 amino acids. After removal of 6 bases from V and 0 bases from J, the junction contained 7 bases not matched to a gene. Per the germline V gene, CDR1 is LNHDA and CDR2 is SQIVND (reference sequence). The DNA of the CDR3 is TGTGCCAGTAGGAGCCGACAGGGCCCTAACTATGGCTACACCTTC. Protein product: CASRSRQGPNYGYTF.

The V and J genes are TRBV5-4 and TRBJ1-6; tentatively, D is TRBD1 (5 bases). This CDR3 region has 15 residues. The germline V and J ends were trimmed by 5 bases and 7 bases, with 16 bases remaining between them. Looked up from germline, CDR1 is SGHNT and CDR2 is YYREEE (reference sequence). This CDR3 reads CASSPAAGSNSPLHF. The CDR3 DNA reads TGTGCCAGCAGTCCGGCGGCAGGGAGCAATTCACCCCTCCACTTT.